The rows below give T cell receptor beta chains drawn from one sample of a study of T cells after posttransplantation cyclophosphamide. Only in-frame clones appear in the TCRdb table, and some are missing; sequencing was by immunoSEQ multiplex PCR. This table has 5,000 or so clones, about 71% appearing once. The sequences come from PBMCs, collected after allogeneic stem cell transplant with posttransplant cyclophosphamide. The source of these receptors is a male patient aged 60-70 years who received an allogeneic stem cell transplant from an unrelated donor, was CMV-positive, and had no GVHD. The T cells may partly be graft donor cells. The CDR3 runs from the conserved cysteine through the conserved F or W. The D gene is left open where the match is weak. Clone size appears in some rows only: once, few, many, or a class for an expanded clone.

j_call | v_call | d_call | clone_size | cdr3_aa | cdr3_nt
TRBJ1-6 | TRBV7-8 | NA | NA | CASSEGSSYNSPLHF | TGTGCCAGCAGCGAAGGGAGCTCCTATAATTCACCCCTCCACTTT
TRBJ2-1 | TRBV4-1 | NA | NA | CASSPASSSYNEQFF | TGCGCCAGCAGCCCAGCGAGTAGCTCCTACAATGAGCAGTTCTTC
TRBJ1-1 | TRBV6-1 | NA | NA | CASSELGQGSVKAFF | TGTGCCAGCAGTGAACTAGGTCAGGGAAGCGTCAAAGCTTTCTTT
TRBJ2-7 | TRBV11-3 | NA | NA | CASSFSDQYEQYF | TGTGCCAGCAGCTTTAGCGACCAGTACGAGCAGTACTTC
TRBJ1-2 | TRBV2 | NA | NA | CASSEGGFYGYTF | TGTGCCAGCAGTGAAGGCGGGTTTTACGGCTACACCTTC
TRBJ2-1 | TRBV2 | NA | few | CASSAGKSSYNEQFF | TGTGCCAGCAGTGCGGGGAAGAGCTCCTACAATGAGCAGTTCTTC
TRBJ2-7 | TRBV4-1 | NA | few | CASSQAVFDEQYF | TGCGCCAGCAGCCAAGCTGTGTTCGACGAGCAGTACTTC
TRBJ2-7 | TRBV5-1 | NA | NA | CASSFGGSSYEQYF | TGCGCCAGCAGCTTTGGCGGTTCCTCCTACGAGCAGTACTTC
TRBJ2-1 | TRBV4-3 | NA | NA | CASSQDGNRINEQFF | TGCGCCAGCAGCCAAGATGGCAACAGGATCAATGAGCAGTTCTTC
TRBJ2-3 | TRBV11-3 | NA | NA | CASSLMSLSTDTQYF | TGTGCCAGCAGCCTCATGTCGCTAAGCACAGATACGCAGTATTTT
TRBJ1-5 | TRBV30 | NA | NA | CAWSGQINQPQHF | TGTGCCTGGAGTGGACAGATCAATCAGCCCCAGCATTTT
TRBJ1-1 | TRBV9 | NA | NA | CASSAGLRSQEAFF | TGTGCCAGCAGCGCGGGACTTCGCTCACAAGAAGCTTTCTTT
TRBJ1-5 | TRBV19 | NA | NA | CASSIWSGDQPQHF | TGTGCCAGTAGTATCTGGTCGGGAGATCAGCCCCAGCATTTT
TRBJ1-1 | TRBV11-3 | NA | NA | CASSLSLGVKTEAFF | TGTGCCAGCAGCTTAAGTTTAGGGGTTAAAACTGAAGCTTTCTTT
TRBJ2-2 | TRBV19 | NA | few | CASTPGAAGELFF | TGTGCCAGTACCCCCGGAGCAGCCGGGGAGCTGTTTTTT
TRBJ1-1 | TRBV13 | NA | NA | CASSLGWQGNTEAFF | TGTGCCAGCAGCTTAGGTTGGCAGGGGAACACTGAAGCTTTCTTT
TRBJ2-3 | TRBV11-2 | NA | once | CASSLNADTQYF | TGTGCCAGCAGCTTAAATGCGGATACGCAGTATTTT
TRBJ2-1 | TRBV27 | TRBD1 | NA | CASSSSRDRSDEQFF | TGTGCCAGCAGTTCGTCCCGGGACAGGAGCGATGAGCAGTTCTTC
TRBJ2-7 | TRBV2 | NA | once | CASSSQGIEQYF | TGTGCCAGCAGTTCACAGGGTATCGAGCAGTACTTC
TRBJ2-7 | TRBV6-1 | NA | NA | CASSEGWGQTKYEQYF | TGTGCCAGCAGTGAAGGGTGGGGCCAAACCAAATACGAGCAGTACTTC
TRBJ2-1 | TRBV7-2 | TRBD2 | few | CASSLAVLAAGSEQFF | TGTGCCAGCAGCTTAGCAGTTCTAGCGGCCGGGAGTGAGCAGTTCTTC
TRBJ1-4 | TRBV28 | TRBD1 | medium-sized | CATGTGVATNEKLFF | TGTGCCACCGGGACAGGGGTTGCAACTAATGAAAAACTGTTTTTT
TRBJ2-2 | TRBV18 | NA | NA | CASSPPAAATGELFF | TGTGCCAGCTCACCACCGGCGGCGGCCACCGGGGAGCTGTTTTTT
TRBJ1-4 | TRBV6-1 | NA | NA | CASSEGQGGEKLFF | TGTGCCAGCAGTGAAGGGCAGGGTGGCGAAAAACTGTTTTTT
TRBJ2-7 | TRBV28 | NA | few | CASGERQARYEQYF | TGTGCCAGCGGGGAGAGACAGGCACGATACGAGCAGTACTTC
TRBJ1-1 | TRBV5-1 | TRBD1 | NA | CASSRQGAGTEAFF | TGCGCCAGCAGCAGACAGGGGGCTGGCACTGAAGCTTTCTTT
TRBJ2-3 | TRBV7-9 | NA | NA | CASSPLGTDTQYF | TGTGCCAGCAGCCCGCTAGGCACAGATACGCAGTATTTT
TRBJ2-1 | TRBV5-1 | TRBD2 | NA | CASSLGEGTSRNEQFF | TGCGCCAGCAGCTTGGGTGAGGGGACTAGCCGGAATGAGCAGTTCTTC
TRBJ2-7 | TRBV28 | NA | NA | CASSPTTGFYEQYF | TGTGCCAGCAGTCCGACGACTGGGTTCTACGAGCAGTACTTC
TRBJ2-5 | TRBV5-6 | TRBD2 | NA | CATSLTSGSSQETQYF | TGTGCCACATCTTTAACTAGCGGCTCAAGCCAAGAGACCCAGTACTTC
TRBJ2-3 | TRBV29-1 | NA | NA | CSVERDSTDTQYF | TGCAGCGTTGAACGGGACTCCACAGATACGCAGTATTTT
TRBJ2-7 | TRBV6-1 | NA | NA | CASSETVGHFYYEQYF | TGTGCCAGCAGCGAAACGGTGGGACACTTTTACTACGAGCAGTACTTC
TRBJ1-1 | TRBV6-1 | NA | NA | CASSRGQNTEAFF | TGTGCCAGCAGCCGTGGGCAGAACACTGAAGCTTTCTTT
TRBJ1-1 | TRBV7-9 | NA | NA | CASSLASGVSTEAFF | TGTGCCAGCAGCTTAGCGTCAGGGGTGAGCACTGAAGCTTTCTTT
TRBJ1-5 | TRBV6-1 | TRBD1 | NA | CASSETGGQGWEPQHF | TGTGCCAGCAGTGAAACAGGCGGACAGGGCTGGGAGCCCCAGCATTTT
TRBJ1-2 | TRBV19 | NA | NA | CASCGVEGAANYGYTF | TGTGCCAGTTGCGGGGTCGAGGGAGCCGCCAACTATGGCTACACCTTC